These T cell receptor beta chains were read from a single sample in a study of regulatory T cells in long-lasting Graves disease. TCRdb ran MiXCR on the multiplex PCR reads and lists one entry per CDR3 protein. The repertoire has almost 350,000 distinct CDR3 sequences, about 20% of them found once; the top ten carry less than 30%. Sequencing was performed on peripheral blood mononuclear cells (PBMCs), taken when the disease was refractory, from a patient treated with antithyroid drugs. The source of these receptors is a female donor with Graves disease. Both conserved end residues are part of each CDR3. The D gene is left open where the match is weak. Clone size is not always given. Where it is, it says once, few, many or a class for expanded clones.

j_call v_call d_call clone_size cdr3_aa cdr3_nt
TRBJ2-3 TRBV28 - few CASSSRSGATYTDTQYF TGTGCCAGCAGTTCCCGGTCGGGAGCCACGTATACAGATACGCAGTATTTT
TRBJ1-1 TRBV12-3/TRBV12-4 - many CASSQSPGDTEAFF TGTGCCAGCAGTCAAAGCCCAGGGGACACTGAAGCTTTCTTT
TRBJ2-5 TRBV7-2 TRBD2 many CASSFGIIAGLGETQYF TGTGCCAGCAGCTTCGGGATAATAGCGGGACTGGGAGAGACCCAGTACTTC
TRBJ2-3 TRBV29-1 - - CSVGRSTDTQYF TGCAGCGTTGGTAGAAGCACAGATACGCAGTATTTT
TRBJ2-7 TRBV7-8 - many CASSLATYRNDEQYF TGTGCCAGCAGCTTAGCAACCTACAGGAACGACGAGCAGTACTTC
TRBJ2-2 TRBV19 - - CASSIAGHTGELFF TGTGCCAGTAGTATTGCAGGACACACCGGGGAGCTGTTTTTT
TRBJ2-1 TRBV6-1 TRBD2 - CASSQLRLAGLPNEQFF TGTGCCAGCAGTCAACTCAGACTAGCGGGGCTACCCAATGAGCAGTTCTTC
TRBJ2-5 TRBV29-1 - few CSVRWMAETQYF TGCAGCGTTCGGTGGATGGCGGAGACCCAGTACTTC
TRBJ1-1 TRBV5-1 - many CASSLDAANTEAFF TGCGCCAGCAGCTTGGACGCTGCGAACACTGAAGCTTTCTTT
TRBJ2-3 TRBV24-1 - - CATSDGGSDTQYF TGTGCCACCAGTGATGGGGGATCCGATACGCAGTATTTT
TRBJ2-5 TRBV11-2 - once CASSLQGGLETQYF TGTGCCAGCAGCTTACAGGGGGGCCTGGAGACCCAGTACTTC
TRBJ2-7 TRBV6-1 TRBD2 many CASSPPIAGGYEQYF TGTGCCAGCAGTCCCCCAATAGCGGGAGGCTACGAGCAGTACTTC
TRBJ1-1 TRBV9 TRBD1 few CASSVRDRSFTEAFF TGTGCCAGCAGCGTACGGGACAGGAGTTTCACTGAAGCTTTCTTT
TRBJ1-4 TRBV14 - few CASSQLRGLNEKLFF TGTGCCAGCAGCCAATTACGCGGGTTGAATGAAAAACTGTTTTTT
TRBJ2-7 TRBV28 - many CASSPISRDIYEQYF TGTGCCAGCAGTCCCATTTCCCGGGACATTTACGAGCAGTACTTC
TRBJ1-1 TRBV19 - few CASSRLRARNTEAFF TGTGCCAGTAGTCGATTGAGGGCCCGGAACACTGAAGCTTTCTTT
TRBJ1-5 TRBV12-3/TRBV12-4 - - CASTKRRAYNQPQHF TGTGCCAGCACCAAGCGGCGGGCTTACAATCAGCCCCAGCATTTT
TRBJ2-2 TRBV2 - few CASILDTGSTGELFF TGTGCCAGCATTCTCGATACAGGAAGCACCGGGGAGCTGTTTTTT
TRBJ2-7 TRBV6-6 - many CASSYSGRERYF TGTGCCAGCAGTTACTCGGGCAGGGAGAGGTACTTC
TRBJ1-4 TRBV27 TRBD1 few CASSYGTGNRELFF TGTGCCAGCAGCTATGGGACAGGGAACCGGGAACTGTTTTTT
TRBJ1-3 TRBV7-9 - - CASSLVLQAISGNTIYF TGTGCCAGCAGCTTAGTCCTACAGGCAATCTCTGGAAACACCATATATTTT
TRBJ2-2 TRBV6-1 - few CASRKTGNGELFF TGTGCCAGCAGAAAAACAGGGAACGGGGAGCTGTTTTTT
TRBJ2-7 TRBV27 TRBD1 few CASTKPGRGLYEQYF TGTGCCAGCACCAAGCCCGGCAGGGGGCTCTACGAGCAGTACTTC
TRBJ1-1 TRBV6-1 TRBD1 - CASSQPGQGARAFF TGTGCCAGCAGTCAACCGGGACAGGGGGCTAGAGCTTTCTTT
TRBJ1-1 TRBV18 TRBD1 many CASSPPRTGMNTEAFF TGTGCCAGCTCACCACCGAGGACAGGGATGAACACTGAAGCTTTCTTT
TRBJ1-2 TRBV7-2 TRBD1 few CASSFRPRTGEANGYTF TGTGCCAGCAGCTTCCGTCCCCGTACAGGGGAGGCTAATGGCTACACCTTC
TRBJ1-4 TRBV6-1 - - CASRDGLNEKLFF TGTGCCAGCCGGGACGGTTTGAATGAAAAACTGTTTTTT
TRBJ1-2 TRBV10-2 - few CASMPTVNYGYTF TGCGCCAGCATGCCGACAGTTAACTATGGCTACACCTTC
TRBJ2-7 TRBV11-2 TRBD1 - CASSYRQGLYEQYF TGTGCCAGCAGCTATAGACAGGGGCTCTACGAGCAGTACTTC
TRBJ2-4 TRBV18 - - CASSQPRTGAKNIQYF TGTGCCAGCTCACAGCCAAGGACTGGTGCCAAAAACATTCAGTACTTC
TRBJ1-2 TRBV30 - - CAWSVLSYGYTF TGTGCCTGGAGTGTATTGAGCTATGGCTACACCTTC
TRBJ2-7 TRBV7-9 - - CASSQGNARGWSYEQYF TGCGCCAGCAGCCAAGGCAACGCCAGGGGATGGAGCTACGAGCAGTACTTC
TRBJ1-1 TRBV2 - many CASSEFLNTEAFF TGTGCCAGCAGTGAATTCCTTAACACTGAAGCTTTCTTT
TRBJ1-1 TRBV12-5 - many CASGLVGGPNTEAFF TGTGCTAGTGGTTTGGTGGGTGGACCCAACACTGAAGCTTTCTTT
TRBJ1-5 TRBV6-1 - many CASRRIPLNRKNQPQHF TGTGCCAGCCGGAGAATCCCGCTCAACCGAAAAAATCAGCCCCAGCATTTT
TRBJ1-5 TRBV29-1 TRBD1 - CSVVTGGLDQPQHF TGCAGCGTTGTCACAGGGGGCTTAGATCAGCCCCAGCATTTT
TRBJ1-1 TRBV12-3/TRBV12-4 - many CASSLPTTNTEAFF TGTGCCAGCAGTTTACCCACAACGAACACTGAAGCTTTCTTT
TRBJ1-2 TRBV4-2 - few CASSQDIAGNYGYTF TGTGCCAGCAGCCAAGATATCGCGGGCAACTATGGCTACACCTTC
TRBJ2-5 TRBV7-2 TRBD1 few CASSSRTGTSPQYF TGTGCCAGCAGCTCCAGGACAGGGACCTCGCCCCAGTACTTC
TRBJ1-1 TRBV19 TRBD1 few CASSVPGQVTEAFF TGTGCCAGTAGTGTCCCGGGACAGGTCACTGAAGCTTTCTTT
TRBJ1-5 TRBV12-3/TRBV12-4 - many CASSPDLGNQPQHF TGTGCCAGCAGCCCAGATCTCGGCAATCAGCCCCAGCATTTT
TRBJ1-5 TRBV7-2 - many CASSPDRDQPQHF TGTGCCAGCAGTCCGGACCGAGATCAGCCCCAGCATTTT
TRBJ1-2 TRBV6-1 - few CASTDRAPGMHGYTF TGTGCCAGTACAGACCGAGCGCCGGGCATGCATGGCTACACCTTC
TRBJ1-5 TRBV6-1 - many CASSELGDSNQPQHF TGTGCCAGCAGTGAACTTGGAGATAGCAATCAGCCCCAGCATTTT
TRBJ1-1 TRBV29-1 - - CSVDKGGRNTEAFF TGCAGCGTTGATAAGGGAGGGAGGAACACTGAAGCTTTCTTT
TRBJ2-7 TRBV6-1 - - CASSRGTGAYEQYF TGTGCCAGCAGTCGCGGGACGGGAGCCTACGAGCAGTACTTC
TRBJ2-7 TRBV30 TRBD2 - CAWSSGGASEQYF TGTGCCTGGAGTAGCGGGGGGGCCTCCGAGCAGTACTTC
TRBJ1-5 TRBV12-3/TRBV12-4 - many CASSFGREAHQPQHF TGTGCCAGCAGTTTTGGCAGGGAAGCACATCAGCCCCAGCATTTT
TRBJ2-5 TRBV19 - many CASSIGQAFSETQYF TGTGCCAGTAGTATCGGGCAGGCTTTCTCAGAGACCCAGTACTTC
TRBJ2-1 TRBV29-1 TRBD2 few CSVVGSGGPIGNEQFF TGCAGCGTTGTGGGTAGCGGGGGCCCCATAGGAAATGAGCAGTTCTTC
TRBJ2-7 TRBV7-2 TRBD1 many CASSHGQGKYEQYF TGTGCCAGCAGCCATGGACAGGGTAAATACGAGCAGTACTTC
TRBJ2-5 TRBV12-3/TRBV12-4 - many CASSFPGGRETQYF TGTGCCAGCAGTTTCCCGGGTGGGCGGGAGACCCAGTACTTC
TRBJ2-5 TRBV7-3 TRBD2 many CASSPSPLAGGRYQETQYF TGTGCCAGCAGCCCAAGTCCCCTAGCGGGGGGACGGTACCAAGAGACCCAGTACTTC